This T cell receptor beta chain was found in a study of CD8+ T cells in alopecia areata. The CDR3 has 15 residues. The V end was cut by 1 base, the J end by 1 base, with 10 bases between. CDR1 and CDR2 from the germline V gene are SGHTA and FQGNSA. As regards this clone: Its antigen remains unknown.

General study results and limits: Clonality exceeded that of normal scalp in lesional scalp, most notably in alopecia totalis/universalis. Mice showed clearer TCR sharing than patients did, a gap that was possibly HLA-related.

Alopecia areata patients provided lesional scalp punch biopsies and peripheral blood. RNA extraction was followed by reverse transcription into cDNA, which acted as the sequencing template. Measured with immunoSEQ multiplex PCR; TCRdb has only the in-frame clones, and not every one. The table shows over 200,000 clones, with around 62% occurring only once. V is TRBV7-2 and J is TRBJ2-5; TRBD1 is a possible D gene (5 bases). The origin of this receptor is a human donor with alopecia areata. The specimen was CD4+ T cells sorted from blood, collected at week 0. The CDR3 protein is CASSLVQGIQETQYF. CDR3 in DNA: TGTGCCAGCAGCTTAGTTCAGGGAATCCAAGAGACCCAGTACTTC.